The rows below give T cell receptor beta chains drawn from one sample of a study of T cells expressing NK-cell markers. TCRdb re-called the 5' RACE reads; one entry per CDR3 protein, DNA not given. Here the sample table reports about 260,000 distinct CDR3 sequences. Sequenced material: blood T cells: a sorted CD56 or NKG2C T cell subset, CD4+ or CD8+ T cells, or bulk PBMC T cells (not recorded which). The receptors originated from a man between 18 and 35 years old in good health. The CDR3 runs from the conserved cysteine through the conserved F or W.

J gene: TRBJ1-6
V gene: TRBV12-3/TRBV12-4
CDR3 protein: CASSLILSKVGNDSPLHF

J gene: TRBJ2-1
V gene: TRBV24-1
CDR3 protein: CATSDLVGQGAYNEQFF

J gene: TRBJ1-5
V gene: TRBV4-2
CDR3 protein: CASSLSGQLAEPQHF

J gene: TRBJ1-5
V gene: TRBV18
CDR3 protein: CASSLQRTDYSNQPQHF

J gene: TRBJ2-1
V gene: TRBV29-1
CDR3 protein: CSAPSGRPPNNEQFF

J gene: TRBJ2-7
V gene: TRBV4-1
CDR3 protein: CASSQEQGVRAPYEQYF

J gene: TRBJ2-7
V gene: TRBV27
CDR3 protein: CASLGQTGEQYF

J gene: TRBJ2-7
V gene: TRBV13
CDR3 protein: CASSQELVLEQYF

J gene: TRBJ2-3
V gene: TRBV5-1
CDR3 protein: CASSAGQGQYF

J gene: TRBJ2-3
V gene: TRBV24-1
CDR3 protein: CATSDLHGGTDTQYF

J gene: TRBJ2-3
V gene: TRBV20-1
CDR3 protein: CSARWTSGHTDTQYF

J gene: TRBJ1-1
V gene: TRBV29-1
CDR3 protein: CSAAGGRRRTEAFF

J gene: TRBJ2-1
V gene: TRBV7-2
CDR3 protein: CASSLSGRVADEQFF

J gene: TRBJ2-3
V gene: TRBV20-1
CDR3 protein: CSASYDPDTQYF

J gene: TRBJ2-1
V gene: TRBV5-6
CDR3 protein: CASSWDAGEQFF

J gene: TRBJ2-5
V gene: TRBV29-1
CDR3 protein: CSVDGTASETQYF

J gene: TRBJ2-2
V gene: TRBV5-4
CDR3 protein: CASSLEAGELFF

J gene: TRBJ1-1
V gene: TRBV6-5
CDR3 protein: CASSWSNSDMNTEAFF

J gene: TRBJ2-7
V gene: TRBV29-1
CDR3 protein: CSAAPWGSSYEQYF

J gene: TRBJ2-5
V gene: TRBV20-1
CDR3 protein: CSARGQRLLQETQYF

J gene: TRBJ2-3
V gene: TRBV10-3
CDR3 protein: CAIRGAGYTDTQYF

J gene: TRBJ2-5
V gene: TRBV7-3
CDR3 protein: CAKLAEYFYQETQYF

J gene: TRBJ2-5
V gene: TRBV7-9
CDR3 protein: CASSGQGDTQYF

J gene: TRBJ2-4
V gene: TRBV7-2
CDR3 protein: CASSFLGAKNIQYF

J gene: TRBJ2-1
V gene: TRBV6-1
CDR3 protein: CASRATSYYEQFF

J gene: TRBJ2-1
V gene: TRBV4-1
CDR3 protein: CASSQASGRTYNEQFF

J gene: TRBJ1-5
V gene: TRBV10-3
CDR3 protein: CAIRDGTANQPQHF

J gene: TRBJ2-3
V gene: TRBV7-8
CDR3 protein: CASSLGATGSTDTQYF

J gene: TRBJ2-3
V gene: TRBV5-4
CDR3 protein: CASSRQGGDTQYF

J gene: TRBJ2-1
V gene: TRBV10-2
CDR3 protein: CASSSPGQGEDEQFF

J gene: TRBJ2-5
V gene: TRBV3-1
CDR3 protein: CASSQLRRDQETQYF

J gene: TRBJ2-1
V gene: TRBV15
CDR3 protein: CATSRRPQGSEQFF

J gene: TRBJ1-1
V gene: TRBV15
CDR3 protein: CATSRDLVGTGNSETEAFF

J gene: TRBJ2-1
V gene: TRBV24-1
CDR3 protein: CATSDSGGATLYNEQFF

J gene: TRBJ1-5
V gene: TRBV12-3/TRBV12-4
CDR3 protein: CASSPSRPSNQPQHF

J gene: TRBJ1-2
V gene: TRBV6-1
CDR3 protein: CASSRTTSWRDTYGYTF

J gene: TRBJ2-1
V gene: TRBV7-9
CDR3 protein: CASSLTSGAGNEQFF

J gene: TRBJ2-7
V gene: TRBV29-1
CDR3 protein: CSVGIGPYEQYF

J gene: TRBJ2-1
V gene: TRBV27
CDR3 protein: CASSLLSAGLNNEQFF

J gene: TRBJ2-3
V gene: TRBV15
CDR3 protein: CATSRGGFSQYF

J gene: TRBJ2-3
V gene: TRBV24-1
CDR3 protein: CATSAMADTQYF

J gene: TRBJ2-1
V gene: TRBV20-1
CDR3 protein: CSARGDRGLAGGTYNEQFF

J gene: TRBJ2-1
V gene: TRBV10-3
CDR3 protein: CAIRPGTSNEQFF

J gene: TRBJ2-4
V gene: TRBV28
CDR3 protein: CASSLKGVVTKNIQYF

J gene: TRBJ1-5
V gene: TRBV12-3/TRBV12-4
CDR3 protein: CASSLGVGQPQHF

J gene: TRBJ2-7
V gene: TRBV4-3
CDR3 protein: CASSQTGEHEQYF

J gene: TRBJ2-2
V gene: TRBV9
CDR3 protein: CASSVVLAGGPGELFF

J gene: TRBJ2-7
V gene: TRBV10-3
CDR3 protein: CAISGQGTPYEQYF